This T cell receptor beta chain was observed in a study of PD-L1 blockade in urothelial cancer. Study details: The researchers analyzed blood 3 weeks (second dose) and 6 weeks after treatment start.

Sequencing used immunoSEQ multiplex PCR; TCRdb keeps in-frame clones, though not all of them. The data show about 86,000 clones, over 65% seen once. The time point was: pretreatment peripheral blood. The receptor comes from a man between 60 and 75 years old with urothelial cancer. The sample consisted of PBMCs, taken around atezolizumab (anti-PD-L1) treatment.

The chain's CDR3 is CASSPAAGGTEKLFF. CDR3 in DNA: TGTGCCAGCTCACCAGCCGCAGGGGGCACGGAAAAACTGTTTTTT. The chain combines TRBV18 with TRBJ1-4; TRBD1 aligns across 8 bases. Losses at the gene ends were 2 bases for V and 8 bases for J; bases not matched to a gene: 7. The CDR3 totals 15 residues. Germline-derived CDR1 and CDR2 are KGHSH and LQKENI.